This section outlines one T cell receptor beta chain sequence together with its context. The antigen it binds to is not known. The sample holds no much larger clone one base away, and base qualities are not on file. The data originate from a study of response to subunit inactivated influenza vaccine (dated by TCRdb to between 2018 and 2020). Concerning the study at large: The study used deep quantitative T cell receptor repertoire profiling to track responses to a trivalent subunit inactivated influenza vaccine.

What the work shows at the level of the full study, not this receptor alone: The authors proposed that each seasonal influenza vaccination may bring in only a limited number of new T cells.

Relative to germline, V is missing 1 base and J is missing 9 bases, with 6 bases of the junction outside any gene match. Inclusive of the bounding cysteine and phenylalanine, the CDR3 is 15 residues long. Just the 45-base CDR3 DNA is kept, in frame starting at base 1. CDR1 LGHNA and CDR2 YNFKEQ are derived from the germline V gene. The method was RT-PCR. Sequencing used an Illumina HiSeq 2500. Using fastp at Q25 and MiXCR, TCRdb reprocessed the public reads and kept productive beta chains. Identical CDR3 proteins give one entry, which carries the most common genes and DNA. In all, the sample holds about 700,000 distinct CDR3 sequences, and roughly 14% of those were seen once. The ten largest clonotypes hold approximately 10% of the sample.

This TCR derives from a man aged 50 to 59 who received an inactivated influenza vaccine. Donor details come from another sample of the same person, matched by shared clones. The V gene is TRBV4-2 and the J gene is TRBJ2-1; TRBD1 fits 10 bases in the junction. The material sequenced was PBMCs from blood, taken 12 days after vaccination. The nucleotide sequence is given as TGTGCCAGCAGCCAAGTAGGGACAGGGGCTGGTGAGCAGTTCTTC. This sequence encodes CASSQVGTGAGEQFF.